Below are 30 T cell receptor beta chains sequenced from a single sample in a study of cytomegalovirus exposure and HLA in healthy donors. The PCR employed 60 Vbeta primers together with 13 Jbeta primers. Some clones are missing from TCRdb's copy, which holds only in-frame ones; the method was immunoSEQ multiplex PCR. The sample lists some 170,000 clones, 80% to 85% occurring once. Sequences were obtained from PBMCs. These TCRs come from a woman aged 25-40 years in good health and CMV-seronegative.

The rearrangement links TRBV19 to TRBJ2-7; 7 bases match TRBD1. CDR3 length equals 13 residues. Germline trimming cut 4 bases from V and 3 bases from J; bases unmatched to any gene: 3. CDR1 is LNHDA, CDR2 SQIVND, per germline (reference sequence). CDR3 amino acids: CASSRTGYYEQYF. CDR3 DNA sequence: TGTGCCAGTAGTAGGACAGGATACTACGAGCAGTACTTC. Looking up the rest from reference TRBV19 and TRBJ2-7 gives the full variable domain: DGGITQSPKYLFRKEGQNVTLSCEQNLNHDAMYWYRQDPGQGLRLIYYSQIVNDFQKGDIAEGYSVSREKKESFPLTVTSAQKNPTAFYLCASSRTGYYEQYFGPGTRLTVT.

This chain joins TRBV7-2 and TRBJ1-1; tentatively, D is TRBD1 (6 bases). V lost 5 bases, J lost 11 bases, and 18 bases lay in between. This CDR3 comprises 13 residues. Germline-derived CDR1 and CDR2 are SGHTA and FQGNSA. This CDR3 reads CASSPRSGGDAFF. The CDR3 DNA reads TGTGCCAGCAGCCCAAGATCGGGGGGCGATGCTTTCTTT.

This chain connects TRBV7-8 to TRBJ1-1; no clear D. Between the trimmed V and J ends, which lost 2 bases and 5 bases, there was a span of 15 bases. Germline assignment: CDR1 SGHVS and CDR2 FQNEAQ. The CDR3 sequence is 15 residues long. The CDR3 nucleotides read TGTGCCAGCAGCTTACGGCCTCTGGGAGAGACTGAAGCTTTCTTT. It yields the protein CASSLRPLGETEAFF. Full variable domain (remainder filled in from reference TRBV7-8 and TRBJ1-1): GAGVSQSPRYKVAKRGQDVALRCDPISGHVSLFWYQQALGQGPEFLTYFQNEAQLDKSGLPSDRFFAERPEGSVSTLKIQRTQQEDSAVYLCASSLRPLGETEAFFGQGTRLTVV.

CDR3 sequence: CASSQDTGGIYGYTF. The CDR3 bases are TGCGCCAGCAGCCAAGATACCGGAGGGATCTATGGCTACACCTTC. The chain joins TRBV4-3 to TRBJ1-2, with D unclear. The CDR3 contains 15 residues. V dropped 0 bases and J dropped 4 bases, with 12 bases sitting between them. Germline CDR1 and CDR2: LGHNA and YSLEER.

This chain joins TRBV7-9 and TRBJ2-7; maybe TRBD1 (5 bases). CDR3 length: 14 amino acids. Germline V lookup: CDR1 SEHNR, CDR2 FQNEAQ (reference sequence). V lost 1 base to trimming and J lost 2 bases, with 9 bases between them. The CDR3 DNA sequence: TGTGCCAGCAGCTTAGAGGACATGACCTACGAGCAGTACTTC. This gives the protein CASSLEDMTYEQYF.

The chain has TRBV2 and TRBJ1-3; perhaps TRBD1 as D (5 bases). V was cut by 4 bases and J by 0 bases, with 7 bases left in between. There are 14 residues in the CDR3. The germline CDR1 and CDR2 sequences are SNHLY and FYNNEI. CDR3 protein: CASSVGGSGNTIYF. In nucleotides, the CDR3 is TGTGCCAGCAGTGTGGGGGGCTCTGGAAACACCATATATTTT.

The chain recombines TRBV30 with TRBJ1-6; D call uncertain. With 0 bases removed from V and 4 bases from J, the gap between germline ends came to 7 bases. Germline CDR1 and CDR2: GTSNPN and SVGIG (reference sequence). The CDR3 is 14 amino acids. The CDR3 protein is CAWSVTAYNSPLHF. In DNA, the CDR3 is TGTGCCTGGAGTGTTACAGCTTATAATTCACCCCTCCACTTT.

This rearrangement joins TRBV7-8 to TRBJ2-7, with 11 bases lining up with TRBD2. Germline CDR1 reads SGHVS; CDR2 reads FQNEAQ. V lost 5 bases to trimming and J lost 3 bases; unmatched junction nucleotides: 3. The CDR3 runs to 14 residues. DNA for the CDR3: TGTGCCAGCAGCCCGGGACTAGCGGTCTACGAGCAGTACTTC. It is translated as CASSPGLAVYEQYF. Supplemented by reference TRBV7-8 and TRBJ2-7, the full variable domain reads GAGVSQSPRYKVAKRGQDVALRCDPISGHVSLFWYQQALGQGPEFLTYFQNEAQLDKSGLPSDRFFAERPEGSVSTLKIQRTQQEDSAVYLCASSPGLAVYEQYFGPGTRLTVT.

V and J are TRBV5-1 and TRBJ2-7, with 9 bases lining up with TRBD1. Trimming at V came to 4 bases and at J to 3 bases, leaving 2 bases not matched to a gene. The CDR3 has 13 residues. Germline lookup yields CDR1 SGHRS and CDR2 YFSETQ. CDR3 amino acids: CASSGQGLYEQYF. CDR3 DNA sequence: TGCGCCAGCAGCGGACAGGGGCTCTACGAGCAGTACTTC.

The V and J genes are TRBV28 and TRBJ2-1, with 12 bases identical to TRBD1. The trim removed 2 bases at V and 4 bases at J, leaving 3 bases unmatched. The CDR3 is 16 amino acids. Germline values: CDR1 MDHEN, CDR2 SYDVKM. CDR3 amino acids: CASSLPGQGAYNEQFF. DNA of the CDR3: TGTGCCAGCAGTTTACCGGGACAGGGGGCGTACAATGAGCAGTTCTTC.

The rearrangement joins TRBV5-1 to TRBJ1-4; D gene ambiguous. V was pared by 2 bases and J by 11 bases, with 19 bases between. The CDR3 covers 15 residues. Germline V gives CDR1 SGHRS, CDR2 YFSETQ. In nucleotides, the CDR3 is TGCGCCAGCAGCTTTTCGGACGGCGGAGGAGGGAAACTGTTTTTT. Amino acids: CASSFSDGGGGKLFF. The whole variable domain, filled in from reference TRBV5-1 and TRBJ1-4, reads KAGVTQTPRYLIKTRGQQVTLSCSPISGHRSVSWYQQTPGQGLQFLFEYFSETQRNKGNFPGRFSGRQFSNSRSEMNVSTLELGDSALYLCASSFSDGGGGKLFFGSGTQLSVL.

The V call is TRBV18, the J call TRBJ1-5; 9 nucleotides match TRBD1. V lost 3 bases, J lost 7 bases, and 13 bases stayed unmatched. The CDR3 runs to 17 residues. CDR1 is KGHSH, CDR2 LQKENI, per germline. The CDR3 bases are TGTGCCAGCTCACCGCCGGGACAGGGAGTAGGTCTCCAGCCCCAGCATTTT. It encodes CASSPPGQGVGLQPQHF.

This clone is a singleton in its sample. This chain links TRBV6-4 with TRBJ2-2, with D maybe TRBD1 (6 bases). V was trimmed by 3 bases and J by 4 bases, leaving 12 bases between them. The CDR3 spans 15 residues. From germline, CDR1 is MRHNA and CDR2 SNTAGT. The CDR3 DNA reads TGTGCCAGCAGTGAGGGGGCCGTTACCACCGGGGAGCTGTTTTTT. This encodes CASSEGAVTTGELFF.

The gene calls are TRBV4-3 and TRBJ2-7; 7 bases fit TRBD1. Trimming at V came to 1 base and at J to 6 bases, leaving 3 bases not matched to a gene. The CDR3 length is 13 residues. Looked up from germline, CDR1 is LGHNA and CDR2 is YSLEER. The chain's CDR3 is CASSQGQGGEQYF. The CDR3 coding sequence is TGCGCCAGCAGCCAAGGACAGGGTGGCGAGCAGTACTTC.

This clone showed up just once. The rearrangement joins TRBV27 to TRBJ2-2, with D perhaps TRBD1 (6 bases). This CDR3 is built from 15 residues. V gave up 7 bases and J gave up 4 bases, with 16 bases separating them. The germline V gene has CDR1 MNHEY and CDR2 SMNVEV (reference sequence). The CDR3 bases are TGTGCCAGCATACTGACAGGACCGGGCACCGGGGAGCTGTTTTTT. Amino acids: CASILTGPGTGELFF.

The rearrangement joins TRBV4-1 to TRBJ2-7; 7 positions agree with TRBD1. This CDR3 contains 14 residues. Germline CDR1 MGHRA, CDR2 YSYEKL. J lost 3 bases, V lost 3 bases, and 5 bases had no gene match. For the CDR3, the DNA is TGCGCCAGCAGCCAGGCCAGGGACAGCTACGAGCAGTACTTC. Amino acid sequence: CASSQARDSYEQYF.

This clone came up a few times. The chain couples TRBV28 to TRBJ2-1; 15 positions match TRBD2. CDR1 is MDHEN and CDR2 is SYDVKM in the germline V gene. The CDR3 is made up of 15 amino acids. J lost 9 bases, V lost 4 bases, and 4 bases had no gene match. The CDR3 DNA is TGTGCCAGCAGTTCCGGGACTAGCGGGAGGCCTGAGCAGTTCTTC. This encodes CASSSGTSGRPEQFF.

The chain recombines TRBV6-5 with TRBJ2-7; possibly TRBD1 for D (8 bases). The CDR3 has 13 amino acids. V was pared by 6 bases and J by 2 bases, with 11 bases between. CDR1 is MNHEY, CDR2 SVGAGI, per germline. The CDR3 spells CASRQGGTYEQYF. The CDR3 coding sequence is TGTGCCAGCAGACAGGGGGGGACCTACGAGCAGTACTTC.

J is TRBJ2-1 and V is TRBV28, with 7 bases that match TRBD2. The germline gives CDR1 MDHEN, CDR2 SYDVKM. Unmatched junction bases numbered 10, after V lost 5 bases and J lost 12 bases. This CDR3 is 13 amino acids long. CDR3 residues: CASSDPGRDRQFF. Written as DNA, the CDR3 is TGTGCCAGCAGTGACCCGGGGAGGGATCGGCAGTTCTTC.

The rearrangement uses TRBV9 and TRBJ1-3, with D perhaps TRBD1 (6 bases). This CDR3 comprises 16 residues. V lost 0 bases and J 3 bases, leaving 13 bases between the germline ends. Germline lookup yields CDR1 SGDLS and CDR2 YYNGEE. The CDR3 DNA sequence: TGTGCCAGCAGCGTAGACTGGGGGCTAGGTGGAAACACCATATATTTT. Translation gives CASSVDWGLGGNTIYF. Drawing the rest from reference TRBV9 and TRBJ1-3, the complete variable domain is DSGVTQTPKHLITATGQRVTLRCSPRSGDLSVYWYQQSLDQGLQFLIQYYNGEERAKGNILERFSAQQFPDLHSELNLSSLELGDSALYFCASSVDWGLGGNTIYFGEGSWLTVV.

As regards this clone: Sequence at one end of the junction differs from germline and may be a read error. The rearrangement joins TRBV9 to TRBJ2-6; 7 positions match TRBD2. The germline gives CDR1 SGDLS, CDR2 YYNGEE. The CDR3 length is 19 residues. CDR3 DNA sequence: TGTGCCAGCAGCGTAGGGACTAGTTGGGGGATTGGTGGGGCCAACGGCCTGACTTTC. Translation: CASSVGTSWGIGGANGLTF.

On this clone itself: The junction differs from germline at one of its ends, possibly a read error. The V call is TRBV7-9, the J call TRBJ1-2, with D perhaps matching TRBD1 (6 bases). The CDR3 extends over 12 amino acids. Germline CDR1 and CDR2: SEHNR and FQNEAQ (reference sequence). The CDR3 region is CSSSLPTGGYTF. As DNA, the CDR3 is TGTTCCAGCAGCTTACCGACAGGAGGCTACACCTTC.

This clone was recorded only once. The chain uses TRBV7-2 and TRBJ1-5; the match to TRBD1 covers 10 bases. Per the germline V gene, CDR1 is SGHTA and CDR2 is FQGNSA. CDR3 length: 15 amino acids. After removal of 4 bases from V and 4 bases from J, the junction contained 4 bases not matched to a gene. In DNA form, the CDR3 reads TGTGCCAGCAGCTCGGGACAGGGGAGAAATCAGCCCCAGCATTTT. Amino acids: CASSSGQGRNQPQHF.

V is TRBV5-5 and J is TRBJ1-2; possibly TRBD1 for D (5 bases). The V end lost 2 bases, the J end lost 2 bases, and 13 bases lay between the germline ends. The germline CDR1 and CDR2 sequences are SGHKS and YYEKEE (reference sequence). This CDR3 contains 15 residues. In nucleotides, the CDR3 is TGTGCCAGCAGCTTCGGGGGGATAGAGAACTATGGCTACACCTTC. The encoded protein is CASSFGGIENYGYTF.

The chain carries TRBV7-2 and TRBJ2-2; D ambiguous. The CDR3 is made up of 13 amino acids. Trimming shortened V by 1 base and J by 5 bases, and 5 bases separated the two germline ends. Germline assignment: CDR1 SGHTA and CDR2 FQGNSA. The CDR3 DNA is TGTGCCAGCAGCTTAGGGCCGACCGGGGAGCTGTTTTTT. Amino acids: CASSLGPTGELFF.

The genes are TRBV7-9 and TRBJ1-1; the match to TRBD1 covers 10 bases. The ends lost 5 bases at V and 11 bases at J; junction bases unmatched: 2. Germline V lookup: CDR1 SEHNR, CDR2 FQNEAQ (reference sequence). The CDR3 loop spans 11 amino acids. This CDR3 reads CASSPGQGAFF. CDR3 coding DNA: TGTGCCAGCAGCCCGGGACAGGGGGCTTTCTTT.

CDR3 in amino acids: CSRSLDDSFYEQYF. In DNA form, the CDR3 reads TGTTCCAGAAGCCTCGACGACAGCTTCTACGAGCAGTACTTC. The V call is TRBV7-5, the J call TRBJ2-7; the table assigns TRBD1, which was not confirmed against the DNA. TRBV7-5 is a known pseudogene. The CDR3 spans 14 residues.

The chain has TRBV7-2 and TRBJ1-6, with 7 bases that match TRBD1. The V gene end was trimmed by 5 bases and the J gene end by 7 bases; junction bases not matched to a gene: 8. This CDR3 comprises 15 residues. Looked up from germline, CDR1 is SGHTA and CDR2 is FQGNSA. For the CDR3, the DNA is TGTGCCAGCAGCCCCCGGACAGGTCAGAATTCACCCCTCCACTTT. This sequence encodes CASSPRTGQNSPLHF.

V and J are TRBV5-1 and TRBJ2-7; 11 bases align to TRBD2. Looked up from germline, CDR1 is SGHRS and CDR2 is YFSETQ. The J segment lost 6 bases and the V segment lost 4 bases, leaving 12 bases of the junction unmatched. The CDR3 has 16 residues. CDR3 residues: CASSVTTSGRSPEQYF. In DNA form, the CDR3 reads TGCGCCAGCAGCGTGACTACTAGCGGGAGATCCCCCGAGCAGTACTTC.

This sequence joins TRBV7-2 and TRBJ2-5; 7 nucleotides align to TRBD2. Unmatched junction bases numbered 5, after V lost 3 bases and J lost 1 base. The germline V gene encodes CDR1 SGHTA and CDR2 FQGNSA. The CDR3 extends over 15 amino acids. The CDR3 sequence: CASSLMTSSQETQYF. As DNA, the CDR3 is TGTGCCAGCAGCTTGATGACTAGCTCCCAAGAGACCCAGTACTTC.